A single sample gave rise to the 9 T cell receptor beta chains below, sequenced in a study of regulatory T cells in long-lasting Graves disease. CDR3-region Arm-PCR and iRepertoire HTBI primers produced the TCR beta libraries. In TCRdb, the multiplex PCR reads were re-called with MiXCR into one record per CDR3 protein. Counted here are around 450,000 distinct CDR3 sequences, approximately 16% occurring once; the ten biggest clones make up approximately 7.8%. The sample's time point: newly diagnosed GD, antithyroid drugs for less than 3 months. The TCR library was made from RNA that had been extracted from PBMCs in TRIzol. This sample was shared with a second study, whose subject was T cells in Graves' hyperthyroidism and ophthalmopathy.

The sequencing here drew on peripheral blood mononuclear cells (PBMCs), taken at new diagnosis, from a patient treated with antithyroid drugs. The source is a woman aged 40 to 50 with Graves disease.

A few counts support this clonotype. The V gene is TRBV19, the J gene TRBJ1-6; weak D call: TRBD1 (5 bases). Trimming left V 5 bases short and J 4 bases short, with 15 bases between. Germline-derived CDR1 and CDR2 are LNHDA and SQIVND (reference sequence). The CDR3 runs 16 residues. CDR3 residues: CASSGYQGTYNSPLHF. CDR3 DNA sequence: TGTGCCAGTAGTGGTTACCAGGGAACTTATAATTCACCCCTCCACTTT. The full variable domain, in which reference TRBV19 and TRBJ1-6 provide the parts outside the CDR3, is DGGITQSPKYLFRKEGQNVTLSCEQNLNHDAMYWYRQDPGQGLRLIYYSQIVNDFQKGDIAEGYSVSREKKESFPLTVTSAQKNPTAFYLCASSGYQGTYNSPLHFGNGTRLTVT.

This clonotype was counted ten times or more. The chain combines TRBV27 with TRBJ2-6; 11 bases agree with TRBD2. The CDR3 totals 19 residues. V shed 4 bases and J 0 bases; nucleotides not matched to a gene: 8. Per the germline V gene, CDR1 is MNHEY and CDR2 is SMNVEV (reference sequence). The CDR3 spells CASSSPGTSGYSGANVLTF. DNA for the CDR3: TGTGCCAGCAGTTCACCGGGGACTAGCGGTTACTCTGGGGCCAACGTCCTGACTTTC.

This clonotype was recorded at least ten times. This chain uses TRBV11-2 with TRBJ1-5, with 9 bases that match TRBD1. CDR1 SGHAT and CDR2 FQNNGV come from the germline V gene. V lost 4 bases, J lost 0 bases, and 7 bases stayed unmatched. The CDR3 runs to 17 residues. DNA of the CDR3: TGTGCCAGCAGCTCTGGGACAGGGAGGTATAGCAATCAGCCCCAGCATTTT. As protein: CASSSGTGRYSNQPQHF.

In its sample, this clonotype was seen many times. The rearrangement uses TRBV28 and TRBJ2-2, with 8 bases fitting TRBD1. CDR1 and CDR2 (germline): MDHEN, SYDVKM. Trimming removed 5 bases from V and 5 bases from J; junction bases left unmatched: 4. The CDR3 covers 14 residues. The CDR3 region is CASSPDRETGELFF. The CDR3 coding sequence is TGTGCCAGCAGTCCGGACAGGGAGACCGGGGAGCTGTTTTTT.

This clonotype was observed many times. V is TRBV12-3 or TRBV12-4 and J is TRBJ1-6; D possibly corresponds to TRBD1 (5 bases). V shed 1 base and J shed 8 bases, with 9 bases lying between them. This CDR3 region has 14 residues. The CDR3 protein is CASSLGGTDSPLHF. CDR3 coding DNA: TGTGCCAGCAGTTTAGGAGGGACGGATTCACCCCTCCACTTT.

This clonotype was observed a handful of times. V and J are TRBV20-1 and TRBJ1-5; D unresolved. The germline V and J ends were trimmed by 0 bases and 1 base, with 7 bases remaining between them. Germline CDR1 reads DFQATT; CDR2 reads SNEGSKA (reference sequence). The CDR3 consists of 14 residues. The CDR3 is CSAREYQSNQPQHF. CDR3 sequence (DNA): TGCAGTGCTAGAGAATACCAAAGCAATCAGCCCCAGCATTTT.

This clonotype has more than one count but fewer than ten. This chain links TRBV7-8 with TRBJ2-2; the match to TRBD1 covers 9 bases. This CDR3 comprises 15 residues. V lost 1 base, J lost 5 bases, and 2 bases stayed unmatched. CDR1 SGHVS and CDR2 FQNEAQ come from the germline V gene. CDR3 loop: CASSLVGTGTGELFF. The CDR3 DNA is TGTGCCAGCAGCTTAGTAGGGACAGGGACCGGGGAGCTGTTTTTT.

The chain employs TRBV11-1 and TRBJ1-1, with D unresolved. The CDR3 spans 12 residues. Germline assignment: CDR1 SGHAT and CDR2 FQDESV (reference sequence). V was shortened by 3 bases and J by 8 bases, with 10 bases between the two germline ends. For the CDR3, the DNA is TGTGCCAGCAGCTTCTTTGTGCAGGAAGCTTTCTTT. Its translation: CASSFFVQEAFF.

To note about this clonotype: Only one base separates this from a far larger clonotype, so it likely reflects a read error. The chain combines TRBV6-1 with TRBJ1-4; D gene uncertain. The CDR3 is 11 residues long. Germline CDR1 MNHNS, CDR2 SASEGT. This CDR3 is CAGSPGEKLFF. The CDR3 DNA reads TGTGCCGGCAGTCCCGGGGAGAAACTGTTTTTT.